These 5 T cell receptor beta chains were all obtained from the same sample, sequenced in a study of blood T cell repertoires in COVID-19. Sequenced by immunoSEQ multiplex PCR; TCRdb stores in-frame clones only, minus some. The table has approximately 240,000 clones, approximately 83% seen once; the top ten hold 1.3%. Sequencing used PBMCs or T cells enriched from blood (not recorded which). The source of these receptors is a woman aged 40-49 years with acute COVID-19.

This chain joins TRBV24-1 and TRBJ1-6; 9 nucleotides match TRBD1. Germline V CDR1 and CDR2: KGHDR, SFDVKD. The ends lost 2 bases at V and 6 bases at J; junction bases unmatched: 1. The CDR3 runs to 15 residues. The DNA of the CDR3 is TGTGCCACCAGTGATTCGGGACAGGGTAATTCACCCCTCCACTTT. The encoded protein is CATSDSGQGNSPLHF.

This clone has a single count. J is TRBJ2-5 and V is TRBV7-9; TRBD2 agrees at 7 bases. The CDR3 has 16 amino acids. Germline CDR1 and CDR2: SEHNR and FQNEAQ (reference sequence). V lost 2 bases and J lost 1; bases outside the gene matches: 7. The DNA for the CDR3 is TGTGCCAGCAGCTTAAGTTTGGGCGGGGGCCAAGAGACCCAGTACTTC. Translating it yields CASSLSLGGGQETQYF. The full variable domain, its missing parts supplied by reference TRBV7-9 and TRBJ2-5, is DTGVSQNPRHKITKRGQNVTFRCDPISEHNRLYWYRQTLGQGPEFLTYFQNEAQLEKSRLLSDRFSAERPKGSFSTLEIQRTEQGDSAMYLCASSLSLGGGQETQYFGPGTRLLVL.

CDR3 bases: TGTGCCAGCAGGGCAGGGACTAGCGGGAGGTTGTACGAGCAGTACTTC. Translated, it gives CASRAGTSGRLYEQYF. The gene calls are TRBV14 and TRBJ2-7, with 15 bases that match TRBD2. CDR3 length equals 16 residues. The ends lost 6 bases at V and 4 bases at J; junction bases unmatched: 7. CDR1 is SGHDN, CDR2 FVKESK, per germline.

V and J are TRBV18 and TRBJ1-2; 7 bases match TRBD1. CDR1 is KGHSH, CDR2 LQKENI, per germline. V trimming: 2 bases; J trimming: 7 bases; junction bases outside the gene matches: 7. The CDR3 contains 14 residues. CDR3 residues: CASSPNRQGGGYTF. The CDR3 bases are TGTGCCAGCTCACCAAATCGACAGGGAGGTGGCTACACCTTC.

The V call is TRBV2, the J call TRBJ2-7; possible D gene TRBD2, 5 bases. The germline V gene encodes CDR1 SNHLY and CDR2 FYNNEI. V was shortened by 10 bases and J by 3 bases, with 25 bases between the two germline ends. CDR3 length equals 16 residues. Here the CDR3 DNA reads TGTGCCACTCACAAGGGTGGGAGCGGTCCCCTCTACGAGCAGTACTTC. It specifies CATHKGGSGPLYEQYF.